This entry lists 15 T cell receptor beta chains sequenced from one sample in a study of blood T cell repertoires in COVID-19. Profiling relied on immunoSEQ multiplex PCR, and the TCRdb table lists in-frame clones only, not all of them. The data show around 28,000 clones, roughly nine tenths seen once. Sequencing was carried out using peripheral blood. These receptors were taken from a man older than 75 with acute or convalescent COVID-19.

The rearrangement links TRBV23-1 to TRBJ2-7; 8 bases line up with TRBD2. TRBV23-1 has ORF status, its function being uncertain. The ends lost 6 bases at V and 4 bases at J; junction bases unmatched: 14. The CDR3 runs to 16 residues. DNA for the CDR3: TGCGCCAGCAGCCGCTACCCTAAGGGACTAGAATACGAGCAGTACTTC. It encodes CASSRYPKGLEYEQYF.

This clone was seen only once. The chain combines TRBV19 with TRBJ1-2; D ambiguous. V dropped 6 bases and J dropped 2 bases, with 10 bases sitting between them. Germline V gene lookup returns CDR1 LNHDA and CDR2 SQIVND (reference sequence). The length of the CDR3 is 13 residues. The CDR3 loop is CASSIGGNYGYTF. CDR3 DNA: TGTGCCAGTAGCATCGGAGGGAACTATGGCTACACCTTC.

The chain employs TRBV18 and TRBJ2-7; 15 positions match TRBD2. Germline V gives CDR1 KGHSH, CDR2 LQKENI. The CDR3 runs to 17 residues. The V and J ends lost 0 bases and 4 bases, in that order; junction bases with no gene match: 4. CDR3 loop: CASSPPGLAGGGYEQYF. The CDR3 DNA sequence: TGTGCCAGCTCACCACCCGGACTAGCGGGAGGGGGGTACGAGCAGTACTTC.

V usage is TRBV28 and J usage is TRBJ2-5, with D perhaps TRBD1 (6 bases). CDR3 length equals 15 residues. Deletions cut 6 bases from V and 3 bases from J, with 17 bases between. Germline assignment: CDR1 MDHEN and CDR2 SYDVKM. The CDR3 sequence: CASSQQGIGEETQYF. Written as DNA, the CDR3 is TGTGCCAGCAGCCAACAGGGAATAGGAGAAGAGACCCAGTACTTC. The full variable domain, rest sourced from reference TRBV28 and TRBJ2-5, is DVKVTQSSRYLVKRTGEKVFLECVQDMDHENMFWYRQDPGLGLRLIYFSYDVKMKEKGDIPEGYSVSREKKERFSLILESASTNQTSMYLCASSQQGIGEETQYFGPGTRLLVL.

The V call is TRBV7-2, the J call TRBJ2-7, with D perhaps TRBD2 (5 bases). The CDR3 extends over 17 amino acids. CDR1 and CDR2 from the germline V gene are SGHTA and FQGNSA. The V end was cut by 5 bases, the J end by 0 bases, with 20 bases between. The CDR3 loop is CASSPDIWTRSSYEQYF. CDR3 in DNA: TGTGCCAGCAGCCCCGATATTTGGACTCGGAGCTCCTACGAGCAGTACTTC.

The J gene is TRBJ2-7, the V gene TRBV6-5; 9 bases agree with TRBD1. The CDR3 sequence is 15 residues long. Germline V gene sequence: CDR1 MNHEY, CDR2 SVGAGI. Trimming took 6 bases from V and 5 from J; bases not matched to a gene: 11. The CDR3 DNA reads as TGTGCCAGCAGAGAGCCCGGACAGGGGTTAAACGAGCAGTACTTC. This gives the protein CASREPGQGLNEQYF.

The chain joins TRBV3-1 (or the pseudogene TRBV3-2) to TRBJ1-3; 7 nucleotides match TRBD1. Germline lookup yields CDR1 LGHDT and CDR2 YNNKEL (reference sequence). This CDR3 spans 14 amino acids. With V trimmed by 8 bases and J by 0 bases, 4 bases remained unmatched. CDR3: CASSWDSSGNTIYF. The CDR3 DNA is TGTGCCAGCTCCTGGGACAGCTCTGGAAACACCATATATTTT.

The chain is built from TRBV7-2 and TRBJ1-3; D not resolved. Germline V gives CDR1 SGHTA, CDR2 FQGNSA. The V and J ends lost 3 bases and 4 bases respectively, with 7 bases between them. This CDR3 spans 13 amino acids. Here the CDR3 reads CASSFQEGNTIYF. CDR3 nucleotide sequence: TGTGCCAGCAGCTTCCAGGAAGGAAACACCATATATTTT.

V gene TRBV12-3 or TRBV12-4 combines with J gene TRBJ2-7; D may be TRBD2 (6 bases). Trimming stripped 6 bases from V and 6 bases from J, with 9 bases between. The CDR3 covers 11 residues. The CDR3 nucleotides are TGTGCCAGCAGGGGAGGTTCCGAGCAGTACTTC. It translates to CASRGGSEQYF.

This clone was seen just once. The chain is built from TRBV7-2 and TRBJ2-5; D may be TRBD1 (6 bases). Looked up from germline, CDR1 is SGHTA and CDR2 is FQGNSA. The CDR3 is made up of 14 amino acids. V was shortened by 4 bases and J by 2 bases, with 11 bases between the two germline ends. CDR3 bases: TGTGCCAGCAGCTCGACAGGACGACAAGAGACCCAGTACTTC. It codes for CASSSTGRQETQYF.

V usage is TRBV9 and J usage is TRBJ2-1; 9 nucleotides match TRBD2. V lost 0 bases to trimming and J lost 7 bases; unmatched junction nucleotides: 5. CDR1 is SGDLS, CDR2 YYNGEE, per germline. CDR3 size: 15 residues. The CDR3: CASSVGSGSGNEQFF. In DNA form, the CDR3 reads TGTGCCAGCAGCGTAGGTAGCGGGAGTGGGAATGAGCAGTTCTTC.

CDR3: CAWSVRGRNTEAFF. Here the CDR3 DNA reads TGTGCCTGGAGTGTCCGGGGGAGGAACACTGAAGCTTTCTTT. The V call is TRBV30, the J call TRBJ1-1, with D perhaps TRBD1 (5 bases). Germline loops: CDR1 GTSNPN, CDR2 SVGIG (reference sequence). The CDR3 has 14 residues. Trimming shortened V by 0 bases and J by 1 base, and 9 bases separated the two germline ends. The full variable domain, with the rest looked up from reference TRBV30 and TRBJ1-1, is SQTIHQWPATLVQPVGSPLSLECTVEGTSNPNLYWYRQAAGRGLQLLFYSVGIGQISSEVPQNLSASRPQDRQFILSSKKLLLSDSGFYLCAWSVRGRNTEAFFGQGTRLTVV.

The CDR3 loop is CASSLMSRDQPQHF. The CDR3 DNA reads as TGCGCCAGCAGCCTCATGTCCCGAGATCAGCCCCAGCATTTT. The chain carries TRBV5-1 and TRBJ1-5; D is undetermined. Germline CDR1 reads SGHRS; CDR2 reads YFSETQ. V was pared by 4 bases and J by 5 bases, with 13 bases between. This CDR3 spans 14 amino acids.

In its sample, this clone ranks as medium-sized (0.01 to 0.1%). The chain employs TRBV28 and TRBJ2-7; D gene ambiguous. Per germline, CDR1 MDHEN and CDR2 SYDVKM. The CDR3 contains 13 residues. V was clipped by 11 bases and J by 3 bases, with 17 bases between them. CDR3 DNA sequence: TGTGCCGGTCAACCCTCAAACTTCTACGAGCAGTACTTC. This codes for CAGQPSNFYEQYF. Supplemented by reference TRBV28 and TRBJ2-7, the full variable domain reads DVKVTQSSRYLVKRTGEKVFLECVQDMDHENMFWYRQDPGLGLRLIYFSYDVKMKEKGDIPEGYSVSREKKERFSLILESASTNQTSMYLCAGQPSNFYEQYFGPGTRLTVT.

The gene calls are TRBV20-1 and TRBJ1-1; D unclear. This CDR3 comprises 11 residues. V was trimmed by 6 bases and J by 7 bases, leaving 12 bases between them. Germline V lookup: CDR1 DFQATT, CDR2 SNEGSKA (reference sequence). The CDR3 spells CSASRGGEAFF. CDR3 sequence (DNA): TGCAGTGCCTCCCGGGGTGGTGAAGCTTTCTTT.